A single TCR beta chain is shown here with its context. The data belong to a study of cytomegalovirus exposure and HLA in healthy donors. V lost 0 bases and J 4 bases, leaving 12 bases between the germline ends. CDR3 size: 15 residues. Germline V lookup: CDR1 KGHSH, CDR2 LQKENI. The PCR contained 60 Vbeta and 13 Jbeta primers. The method was immunoSEQ multiplex PCR; TCRdb's version includes in-frame clones alone and lacks a portion of them. Of 210,000 or so clones in the sample, approximately 80% were seen once. The rearrangement links TRBV18 to TRBJ1-2, with a weak D call TRBD1 (6 bases). The specimen was PBMCs. The receptor comes from a woman between 45 and 60 years old in good health and CMV-seropositive. The CDR3 sequence: CASSPPGARVYGYTF. The CDR3 DNA sequence: TGTGCCAGCTCACCACCGGGGGCGCGAGTCTATGGCTACACCTTC.